This T cell receptor beta chain was observed in a study of shared clonotypes between healthy human individuals. Study summary: The plates for each donor numbered three CD4 naive, three CD4 memory, two CD8 naive and one CD8 memory. The study's findings and limits: Among the subsets, naive ones generally showed larger estimated richness than memory ones. Genetic and exposure-history diversity was limited by the small donor number.

Positive CCR7 selection of CD45RO-negative cells yielded the naive CD8 cells, and terminally differentiated effector memory CD45RA+ cells were excluded. All donors were healthy HIV-negative adults lacking recent acute infections or vaccinations. TCRdb keeps only in-frame clones here, not all; method: immunoSEQ multiplex PCR. In the table there are under 2,000,000 clones, around 96% of which are singletons. With respect to this clone: Its antigen is currently unknown.

Germline values: CDR1 SGHRS, CDR2 YFSETQ. The CDR3 is 15 residues long. The ends lost 4 bases at V and 3 bases at J; junction bases unmatched: 6. J is TRBJ2-7 and V is TRBV5-1; the match to TRBD2 covers 11 bases. This clonotype was obtained from a man aged 18 to 35 in good health. Sequencing input: naive CD8+ T cells sorted from blood. CDR3 coding DNA: TGCGCCAGCAGCAATGGGACTAGCGGCCACTACGAGCAGTACTTC. Encoded protein: CASSNGTSGHYEQYF.